This TCR beta chain appears in the sequencing data of a study of Graves' ophthalmopathy and Graves' hyperthyroidism. Study overall: Stable hyperthyroidism denotes an absence of ophthalmopathy throughout 18 months of follow-up.

Hyperthyroidism was new, under 2 months, in patients aged 18 to 65. General study results and limits: Blood also carried most expanded thyroid clonotypes exceeding 0.001 frequency.

Concerning this clonotype: Its antigen remains unknown.

Investigators amplified TCR beta CDR3 regions from RNA transcripts. First-round RT-PCR used HTBI primers; second-round multiplex PCR followed. One entry per CDR3 protein results from TCRdb running MiXCR on the multiplex PCR reads. The data show approximately 1.2 million distinct CDR3 sequences, about 40% seen once. Trimming left V 9 bases short and J 7 bases short, with 16 bases between. Germline V lookup: CDR1 SNHLY, CDR2 FYNNEI. CDR3 length equals 13 residues. The receptor was isolated from an adult man with Graves' hyperthyroidism. The source material was peripheral blood or thyroid tissue (not recorded which). The J gene is TRBJ1-5, the V gene TRBV2; D gene unclear. CDR3 protein: CARRAGCLQPQHF. CDR3 sequence (DNA): TGTGCCAGACGAGCGGGGTGTCTCCAGCCCCAGCATTTT.